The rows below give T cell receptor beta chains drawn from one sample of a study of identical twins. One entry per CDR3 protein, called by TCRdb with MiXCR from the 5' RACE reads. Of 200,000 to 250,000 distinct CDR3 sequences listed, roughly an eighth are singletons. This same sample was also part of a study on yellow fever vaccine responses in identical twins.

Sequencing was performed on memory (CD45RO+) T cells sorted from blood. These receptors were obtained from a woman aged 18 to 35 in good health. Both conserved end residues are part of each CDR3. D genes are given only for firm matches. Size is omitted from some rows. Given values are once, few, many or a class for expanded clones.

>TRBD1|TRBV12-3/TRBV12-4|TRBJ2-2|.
CASRVDRVTGELFF
TGTGCCAGCAGAGTCGACAGGGTCACCGGGGAGCTGTTTTTT
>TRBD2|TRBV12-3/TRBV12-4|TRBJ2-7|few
CASSSGGGIYEQYF
TGTGCCAGCAGTTCGGGAGGCGGGATCTACGAGCAGTACTTC
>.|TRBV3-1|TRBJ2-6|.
CASSQGFGANVLTF
TGTGCCAGCAGCCAAGGTTTCGGGGCCAACGTCCTGACTTTC
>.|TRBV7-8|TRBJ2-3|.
CASSLDPLGTDTQYF
TGTGCCAGCAGCTTAGATCCTTTAGGAACAGATACGCAGTATTTT
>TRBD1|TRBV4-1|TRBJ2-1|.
CASSQIPGQGGNNEQFF
TGCGCCAGCAGCCAAATACCTGGACAGGGCGGAAACAATGAGCAGTTCTTC
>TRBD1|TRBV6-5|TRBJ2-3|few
CASSYSIGTGGEDTQYF
TGTGCCAGCAGTTACTCGATAGGGACAGGGGGCGAAGATACGCAGTATTTT
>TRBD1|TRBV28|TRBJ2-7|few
CASSPMGQGAVHEQYF
TGTGCCAGCAGTCCTATGGGACAGGGGGCGGTCCACGAGCAGTACTTC
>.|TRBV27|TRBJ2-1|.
CASSYDGLSNNEQFF
TGTGCCAGCAGTTACGACGGTTTATCAAACAATGAGCAGTTCTTC
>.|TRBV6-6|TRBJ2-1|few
CASSYIGGEQFF
TGTGCCAGCAGTTACATCGGCGGTGAGCAGTTCTTC
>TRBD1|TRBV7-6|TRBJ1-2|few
CASSPLTGSLNYGYTF
TGTGCCAGCAGTCCGCTGACAGGGTCCTTAAACTATGGCTACACCTTC
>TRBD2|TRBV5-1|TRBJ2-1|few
CASRGTSTYNEQFF
TGCGCCAGCAGAGGGACTAGCACCTACAATGAGCAGTTCTTC
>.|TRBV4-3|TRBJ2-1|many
CASSQVTPRSYNEQFF
TGCGCCAGCAGCCAAGTAACACCACGATCCTACAATGAGCAGTTCTTC
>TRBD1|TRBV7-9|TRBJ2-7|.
CATRQGKYEQYF
TGTGCCACGAGACAGGGAAAGTACGAGCAGTACTTC
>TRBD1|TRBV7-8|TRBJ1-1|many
CASSLGQGFTEAFF
TGTGCCAGCAGCTTAGGACAGGGGTTCACTGAAGCTTTCTTT
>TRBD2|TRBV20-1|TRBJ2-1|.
CSATLAGMSYNEQFF
TGCAGTGCGACTTTAGCGGGAATGTCCTACAATGAGCAGTTCTTC
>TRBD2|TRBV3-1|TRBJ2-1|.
CASSHSASGVYNEQFF
TGTGCCAGCAGCCACTCGGCTAGCGGGGTATACAATGAGCAGTTCTTC
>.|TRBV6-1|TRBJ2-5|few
CASTPAGAQETQYF
TGTGCCAGCACCCCCGCGGGGGCGCAGGAGACCCAGTACTTC
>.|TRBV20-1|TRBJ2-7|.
CSARGRTGGFDEQYF
TGCAGTGCTAGAGGCCGGACGGGTGGTTTCGACGAGCAGTACTTC